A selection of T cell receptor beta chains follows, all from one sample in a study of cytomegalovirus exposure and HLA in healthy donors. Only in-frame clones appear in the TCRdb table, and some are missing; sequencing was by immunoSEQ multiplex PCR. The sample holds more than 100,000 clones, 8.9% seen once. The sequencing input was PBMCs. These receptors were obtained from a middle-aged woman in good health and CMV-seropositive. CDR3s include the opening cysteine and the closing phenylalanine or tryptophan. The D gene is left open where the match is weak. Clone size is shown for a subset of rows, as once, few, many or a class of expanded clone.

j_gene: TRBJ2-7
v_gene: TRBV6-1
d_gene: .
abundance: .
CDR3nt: TGTGCCAGCAGTATGGGCAGCTCCTACGAGCAGTACTTC
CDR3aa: CASSMGSSYEQYF

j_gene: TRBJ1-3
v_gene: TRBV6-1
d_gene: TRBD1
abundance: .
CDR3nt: TGTGCCACTAAACCGGGACAGATGATAGGAAACACCATATATTTT
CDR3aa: CATKPGQMIGNTIYF

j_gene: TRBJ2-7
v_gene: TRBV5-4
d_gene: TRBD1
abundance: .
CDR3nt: TGTGCCAGCACTCCGCCCACAGGGGGCCAGCAGTACTTC
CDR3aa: CASTPPTGGQQYF

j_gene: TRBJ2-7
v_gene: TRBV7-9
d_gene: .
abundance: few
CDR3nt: TGTGCCAGCAGCTTAGAAGTGGGCAGGGTCTACGAGCAGTACTTC
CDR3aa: CASSLEVGRVYEQYF

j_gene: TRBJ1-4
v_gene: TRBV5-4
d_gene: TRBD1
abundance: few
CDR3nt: TGTGCCAGCAGCCCCGACAGGGATAGAGAAAAACTGTTTTTT
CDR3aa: CASSPDRDREKLFF

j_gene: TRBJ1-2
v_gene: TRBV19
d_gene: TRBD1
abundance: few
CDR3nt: TGTGCCAGTACCTCAGTTGGGACAGTCTATGGCTACACCTTC
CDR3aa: CASTSVGTVYGYTF

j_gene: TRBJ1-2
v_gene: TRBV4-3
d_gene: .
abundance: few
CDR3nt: TGCGCCAGCAGCCAAGATCCGGGGGGCTTTGGCTACACCTTC
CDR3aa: CASSQDPGGFGYTF

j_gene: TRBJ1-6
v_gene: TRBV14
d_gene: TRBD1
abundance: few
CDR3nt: TGTGCCAGCAGCCAAGGCCGGACAGGGGGATCCTCTTCACCCCTCCACTTT
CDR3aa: CASSQGRTGGSSSPLHF

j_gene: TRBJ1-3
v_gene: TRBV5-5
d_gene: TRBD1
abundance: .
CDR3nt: TGTGCCAGCAGCTGGACAGGGGGGCCTTCTGGAAACACCATATATTTT
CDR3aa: CASSWTGGPSGNTIYF

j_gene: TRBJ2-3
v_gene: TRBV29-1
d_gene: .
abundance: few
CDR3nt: TGCAGCGTTGACCCTAGGGGGGGAGATACGCAGTATTTT
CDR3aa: CSVDPRGGDTQYF

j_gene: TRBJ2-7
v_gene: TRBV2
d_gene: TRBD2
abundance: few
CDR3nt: TGTGCCAGCAGCTCTAGCGGAGTGAACTCCTACGAGCAGTACTTC
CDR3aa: CASSSSGVNSYEQYF

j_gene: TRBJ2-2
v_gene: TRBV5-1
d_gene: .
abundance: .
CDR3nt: TGCGCCAGCAGCTTGGCCCCGGGGGGCTACACCGGGGAGCTGTTTTTT
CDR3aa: CASSLAPGGYTGELFF

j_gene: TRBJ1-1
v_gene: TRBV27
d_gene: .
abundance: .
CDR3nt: TGTGCCAGCAGTTTGCTGGGGGGGGGCGTGGACACTGAAGCTTTCTTT
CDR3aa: CASSLLGGGVDTEAFF

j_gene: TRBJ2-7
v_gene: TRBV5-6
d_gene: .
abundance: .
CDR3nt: TGTGCCAGCGGCTTATTGGGCGAGCACGAGCAGTACTTC
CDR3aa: CASGLLGEHEQYF

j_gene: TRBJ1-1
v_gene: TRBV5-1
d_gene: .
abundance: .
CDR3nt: TGCGCCAGCAGCTTGGAAGGCAGGGCCCAGGGGACTGAAGCTTTCTTT
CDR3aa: CASSLEGRAQGTEAFF

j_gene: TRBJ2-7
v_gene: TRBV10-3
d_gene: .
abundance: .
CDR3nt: TGTGCCATCAAATCGGGAGCCTCCGACGAGCAGTACTTC
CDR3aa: CAIKSGASDEQYF

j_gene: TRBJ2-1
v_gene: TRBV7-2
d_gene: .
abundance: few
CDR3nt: TGTGCCAGCAGCTTAGGGCAGAACAATGAGCAGTTCTTC
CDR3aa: CASSLGQNNEQFF

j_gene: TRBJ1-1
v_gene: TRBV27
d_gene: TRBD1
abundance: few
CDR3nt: TGTGCCAGCAGTCACAGGGGAGTTTCAGTGAACACTGAAGCTTTCTTT
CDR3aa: CASSHRGVSVNTEAFF

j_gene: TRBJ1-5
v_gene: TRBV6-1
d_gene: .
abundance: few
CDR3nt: TGTGCCGCGGGGGTAGGGGTGAATCAGCCCCAGCATTTT
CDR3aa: CAAGVGVNQPQHF

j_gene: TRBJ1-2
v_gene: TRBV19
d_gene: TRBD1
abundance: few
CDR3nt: TGTGCCAGTAATCATGGGACAGGGGGGCCCTATGGCTACACCTTC
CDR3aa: CASNHGTGGPYGYTF

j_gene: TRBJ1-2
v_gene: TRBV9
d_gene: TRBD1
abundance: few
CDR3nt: TGTGCCAGCACCGAGGCGGGACAGGGCGGCTACACCTTC
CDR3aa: CASTEAGQGGYTF

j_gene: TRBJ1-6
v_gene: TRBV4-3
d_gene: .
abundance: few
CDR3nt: TGCGCCAGCAGCACGGGACTGCTAAATTCACCCCTCCACTTT
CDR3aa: CASSTGLLNSPLHF

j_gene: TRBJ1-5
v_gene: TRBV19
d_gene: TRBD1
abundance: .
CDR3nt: TGTGCCAGTAGAGACAGGGGAATTGGGAATCAGCCCCAGCATTTT
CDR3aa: CASRDRGIGNQPQHF

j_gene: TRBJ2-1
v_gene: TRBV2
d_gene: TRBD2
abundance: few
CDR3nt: TGTGCCAGCAGTGAATTAGCGGGGGGGTACAATGAGCAGTTCTTC
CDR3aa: CASSELAGGYNEQFF

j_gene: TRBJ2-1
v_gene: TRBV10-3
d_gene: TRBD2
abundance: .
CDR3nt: TGTGCCATCAGTTTTTTTAATCCCAGCGGGGGGGAGAGCAATGAGCAGTTCTTC
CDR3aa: CAISFFNPSGGESNEQFF

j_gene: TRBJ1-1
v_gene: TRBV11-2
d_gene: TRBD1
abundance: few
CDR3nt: TGTGCCAGCAGCTTAAGGGGGACAGGGAACAGAGTGAACACTGAAGCTTTCTTT
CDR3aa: CASSLRGTGNRVNTEAFF

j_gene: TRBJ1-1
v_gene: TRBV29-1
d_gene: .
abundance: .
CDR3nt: TGCAGCGTTCTTACAGGGTTTGGGACTGAAGCTTTCTTT
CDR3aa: CSVLTGFGTEAFF

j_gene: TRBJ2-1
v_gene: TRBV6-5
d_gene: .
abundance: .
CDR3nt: TGTGCCAGCAGCCCGAAACAGGGACCATTGAATGAGCAGTTCTTC
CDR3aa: CASSPKQGPLNEQFF

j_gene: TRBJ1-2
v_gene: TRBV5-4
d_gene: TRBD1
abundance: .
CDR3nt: TGTGCCAGCAGCTCGGCGGGACAGATAGTCTATGGCTACACCTTC
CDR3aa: CASSSAGQIVYGYTF

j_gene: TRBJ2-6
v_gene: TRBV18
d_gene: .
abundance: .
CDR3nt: TGTGCCAGCTCACCAAGGAGGGAACGGGCCACCTTAACCCGCTCTGGGGCCAACGTCCTGACTTTC
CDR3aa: CASSPRRERATLTRSGANVLTF

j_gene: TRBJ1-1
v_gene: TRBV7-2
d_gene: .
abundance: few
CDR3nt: TGTGCCAGCAGCCTTCGGACACTTATGAACACTGAAGCTTTCTTT
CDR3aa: CASSLRTLMNTEAFF

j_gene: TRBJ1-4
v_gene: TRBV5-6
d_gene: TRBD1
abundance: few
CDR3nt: TGTGCCAGCAGCTCCCGTCGGACAGGGGATAATGAAAAACTGTTTTTT
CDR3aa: CASSSRRTGDNEKLFF

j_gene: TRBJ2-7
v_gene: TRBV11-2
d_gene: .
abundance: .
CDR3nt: TGTGCCAGCAGAGCCTCGTACGAGCAGTACTTC
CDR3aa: CASRASYEQYF

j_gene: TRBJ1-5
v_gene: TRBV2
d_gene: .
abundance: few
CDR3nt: TGTGCCAGCAGCACGGTTTTTAGCAATCAGCCCCAGCATTTT
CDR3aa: CASSTVFSNQPQHF

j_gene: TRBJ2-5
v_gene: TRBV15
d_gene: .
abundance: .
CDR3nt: TGTGCCACCAGCAGGAGAGCGGCCCTTGAGACCCAGTACTTC
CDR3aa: CATSRRAALETQYF

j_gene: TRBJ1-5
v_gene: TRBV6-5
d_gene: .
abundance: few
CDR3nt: TGTGCCAGCAGATCCGGGACACCGAGCAATCAGCCCCAGCATTTT
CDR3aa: CASRSGTPSNQPQHF

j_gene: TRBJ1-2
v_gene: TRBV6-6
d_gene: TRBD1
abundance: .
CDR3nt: TGTGCCAGCAGCCTACAGGGGGCGAATAACTATGGCTACACCTTC
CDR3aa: CASSLQGANNYGYTF